This T cell receptor beta chain derives from a study of blood T cell repertoires in COVID-19. The wider study: T cells, B-cell-depleted T cells, or PBMCs provided the cDNA or gDNA that served as material.

The germline V gene encodes CDR1 SEHNR and CDR2 FQNEAQ (reference sequence). The CDR3 covers 15 residues. V shed 5 bases, J shed 5 bases, and the junction held 11 bases outside the gene matches. Profiled with immunoSEQ multiplex PCR; TCRdb holds only in-frame clones, not every one. Here the sample spans fewer than 500,000 clones, over 65% being singletons. This sequence originates from a human donor with acute or convalescent COVID-19. The donor label of this sample is uncertain. The sample comprised peripheral blood. The chain links TRBV7-9 to TRBJ2-7, with TRBD2 matching over 8 bases. The CDR3 sequence: CASSATAGVENEQYF. The CDR3 DNA follows: TGTGCCAGCAGCGCAACAGCGGGAGTGGAAAACGAGCAGTACTTC. Filled out from reference TRBV7-9 and TRBJ2-7, the complete variable domain reads DTGVSQNPRHKITKRGQNVTFRCDPISEHNRLYWYRQTLGQGPEFLTYFQNEAQLEKSRLLSDRFSAERPKGSFSTLEIQRTEQGDSAMYLCASSATAGVENEQYFGPGTRLTVT.